This T cell receptor beta chain stems from a study of T cell responses to AZD1222 COVID-19 vaccine. A word on this clone: Its target is not known.

CDR1 is MDHEN and CDR2 is SYDVKM in the germline V gene. CDR3 length: 14 amino acids. The V and J ends lost 6 bases and 0 bases respectively, with 9 bases between them. Study-wide points: Unmutated variant regions are reportedly the target of nearly half of TCRs that are spike-specific.

Here immunoSEQ multiplex PCR was the method, and the copy in TCRdb shows in-frame clones only, minus some. The data contain fewer than 45,000 clones, over 80% of them seen just once; the ten biggest clones take up around 50%. The material sequenced was peripheral blood, taken on day 0 of AZD1222 vaccination. The sequence was collected from an adult in good health. The rearrangement uses TRBV28 and TRBJ1-5; the D is unclear. The CDR3 bases are TGTGCCAGCAGGGGAGGGAATAGCAATCAGCCCCAGCATTTT. This sequence encodes CASRGGNSNQPQHF.